The present entry profiles one T cell receptor beta chain with its context. Its specificity is unknown. Through MiXCR, TCRdb re-clonotyped the PCR reads. The table records approximately 20,000 clones, about 14% of them present only once. This specimen belongs to a study of metastatic and nonmetastatic thyroid tumors. In the study overall: Malignant thyroid and benign thyroid patients provided blood and tumor or nodule tissue whose repertoires were compared. Overall study results and limits: For both blood and tumor, malignant thyroid tumors reportedly showed significantly higher TCR beta diversity than benign nodules did.

The CDR3 loop spans 15 amino acids. The V segment lost 6 bases and the J segment 4 bases; nucleotides outside the gene matches: 5. Each patient came to thyroid surgery without any prior treatment (of any kind). The chain combines TRBV12-3 or TRBV12-4 with TRBJ2-2, with 10 nucleotides matching TRBD1. This clonotype was sampled from a female donor with papillary thyroid cancer or a benign thyroid nodule (not recorded which). Some clones in this sample may be carry-over from other donors' samples. Sequencing input: tumor tissue. CDR3 region: CASRQTGGTTGELFF. CDR3 DNA sequence: TGTGCCAGCAGGCAGACAGGGGGCACCACCGGGGAGCTGTTTTTT.